The 11 T cell receptor beta chains presented below share a single source sample, sequenced in a study of T cells in Graves' hyperthyroidism and ophthalmopathy (dated by TCRdb to about 2019). The library was obtained by multiplex PCR. The sequencer listed for this sample is Illumina HiSeq 2000. TCR beta CDR3 regions were amplified from RNA transcripts. A first-round RT-PCR of the TCR CDR3 used the HTBI primer set with the Qiagen OneStep RT-PCR kit. TCRdb passed the public sequencing reads through fastp at Q25 and MiXCR, retaining productive beta sequences. Each entry merges the rows of one CDR3 protein and shows their most common DNA and genes. The sample data list roughly 400,000 distinct CDR3 sequences, and around 15% of these were observed just once. Together, the top ten hold 28% of the sample. Material for sequencing was blood. These receptors were obtained from a man in his fifties with Graves' ophthalmopathy.

The J gene is TRBJ2-1, the V gene TRBV24-1; tentatively, D is TRBD2 (5 bases). V lost 11 bases to trimming and J lost 5 bases, with 18 bases between them. The CDR3 runs to 14 residues. Germline V gene lookup returns CDR1 KGHDR and CDR2 SFDVKD. The CDR3 DNA reads TGTGCCATCCTGGACCGACTACAAAACAATGAGCAGTTCTTC. Protein product: CAILDRLQNNEQFF.

This clonotype was detected ten times or more. The V gene is TRBV18, the J gene TRBJ2-7; tentative D call: TRBD2 (5 bases). With 2 bases removed from V and 2 bases from J, the gap between germline ends came to 10 bases. The CDR3 totals 14 residues. Germline V gene lookup returns CDR1 KGHSH and CDR2 LQKENI. The CDR3 here is CASSPLATAYEQYF. CDR3 nucleotide sequence: TGTGCCAGCTCACCATTAGCGACTGCCTACGAGCAGTACTTC.

The chain employs TRBV27 and TRBJ2-2; no clear D. The CDR3 consists of 15 residues. CDR1 is MNHEY, CDR2 SMNVEV, per germline (reference sequence). Trimming removed 5 bases at V and 4 bases at J, with 14 bases between. The CDR3: CASSRAVLPTGELFF. The CDR3 DNA is TGTGCCAGCAGTCGAGCAGTCCTTCCCACCGGGGAGCTGTTTTTT.

In its sample, this clonotype was seen many times. The chain recombines TRBV28 with TRBJ1-2; possibly TRBD1 for D (6 bases). The CDR3 is 14 residues long. V shed 1 base and J shed 12 bases, with 18 bases lying between them. Per the germline V gene, CDR1 is MDHEN and CDR2 is SYDVKM. CDR3 nucleotide sequence: TGTGCCAGCAGTTTATCGGGGGCTGGTACTAAGAACACCTTC. It encodes CASSLSGAGTKNTF.

This clonotype has a handful of counts. The rearrangement joins TRBV7-6 to TRBJ2-2; 8 bases align to TRBD1. The V gene end was trimmed by 3 bases and the J gene end by 3 bases; junction bases not matched to a gene: 9. The CDR3 extends over 17 amino acids. Per germline, CDR1 SGHVS and CDR2 FNYEAQ. The CDR3 nucleotides are TGTGCCAGCAGCTTGCAGTCGGACAGGGCAGACACCGGGGAGCTGTTTTTT. This codes for CASSLQSDRADTGELFF.

There are many counts of this clonotype. The chain couples TRBV20-1 to TRBJ2-1; D is perhaps TRBD2 (6 bases). CDR1 DFQATT and CDR2 SNEGSKA come from the germline V gene (reference sequence). Trimming cost V 0 bases and J 3 bases, with 18 bases left between them. The length of the CDR3 is 17 residues. The CDR3 is CSARDPDGGSIYNEQFF. The CDR3 coding sequence is TGCAGTGCTAGAGACCCCGACGGGGGAAGTATCTACAATGAGCAGTTCTTC.

The chain uses TRBV4-1 and TRBJ2-5, with 9 bases lining up with TRBD1. CDR3 length: 16 amino acids. Germline CDR1 MGHRA, CDR2 YSYEKL. V was pared by 1 base and J by 2 bases, with 5 bases of the junction left unmatched. The CDR3 sequence is CASSQGTGVRQETQYF. The CDR3 bases are TGCGCCAGCAGCCAAGGGACAGGGGTGAGACAAGAGACCCAGTACTTC.

DNA for the CDR3: TGTGCCGAATTAGCGGGAGGGCCGTCATACAATGAGCAGTTCTTC. It translates to CAELAGGPSYNEQFF. The V gene is TRBV30, the J gene TRBJ2-1; TRBD2 agrees at 11 bases. CDR1 and CDR2 from the germline V gene are GTSNPN and SVGIG (reference sequence). CDR3 length equals 15 residues. The J segment lost 4 bases and the V segment lost 8 bases, leaving 10 bases of the junction unmatched.

This clonotype was seen only a few times. The rearrangement joins TRBV25-1 to TRBJ2-1, with no clear D. Germline-derived CDR1 and CDR2 are MGHDK and SYGVNS. The CDR3 totals 18 residues. Trimming took 4 bases from V and 1 from J, leaving 20 bases between them. The CDR3 region is CASSGPIQKGSSYNEQFF. The CDR3 DNA reads as TGTGCCAGCAGTGGGCCTATTCAAAAGGGAAGTTCCTACAATGAGCAGTTCTTC.

There are many counts of this clonotype. The gene calls are TRBV5-1 and TRBJ2-3, with 7 bases identical to TRBD1. Germline V gene lookup returns CDR1 SGHRS and CDR2 YFSETQ. V was clipped by 4 bases and J by 6 bases; unmatched bases: 14. This CDR3 is 16 amino acids long. This CDR3 reads CASSKPGTARLDTQYF. CDR3 coding DNA: TGCGCCAGCAGCAAACCCGGGACAGCAAGGTTGGATACGCAGTATTTT. Variable domain in full (rest from reference TRBV5-1 and TRBJ2-3): KAGVTQTPRYLIKTRGQQVTLSCSPISGHRSVSWYQQTPGQGLQFLFEYFSETQRNKGNFPGRFSGRQFSNSRSEMNVSTLELGDSALYLCASSKPGTARLDTQYFGPGTRLTVL.

This clonotype has ten or more counts. The chain recombines TRBV11-2 with TRBJ2-1; 13 nucleotides align to TRBD2. The CDR3 totals 18 residues. Trimming removed 5 bases from V and 4 bases from J; junction bases left unmatched: 11. In germline, CDR1 is SGHAT, CDR2 FQNNGV. CDR3 DNA: TGTGCCAGCAGCCTTCGACTAGCGGGAGGACTTATGTACAATGAGCAGTTCTTC. It encodes CASSLRLAGGLMYNEQFF.